Listed here are 23 T cell receptor beta chains from one sample, sequenced in a study of T cell responses to AZD1222 COVID-19 vaccine. Sequencing used immunoSEQ multiplex PCR; TCRdb keeps in-frame clones, though not all of them. The sample has just over 150,000 clones, 88% seen once. Sample: peripheral blood, taken after recovery from COVID-19. These receptors were collected from an adult who had recovered from COVID-19.

This clone has more than one count but fewer than ten. The V and J genes are TRBV4-3 and TRBJ2-3; 10 nucleotides agree with TRBD2. This CDR3 spans 16 amino acids. Losses at the gene ends were 3 bases for V and 5 bases for J; bases not matched to a gene: 8. Germline lookup yields CDR1 LGHNA and CDR2 YSLEER. CDR3 nucleotide sequence: TGCGCCAGCAGCCAGAGCGGGGGGGCGTCGGGAGATACGCAGTATTTT. Protein sequence: CASSQSGGASGDTQYF.

The chain joins TRBV7-2 to TRBJ1-5, with D possibly being TRBD1 (5 bases). The CDR3 extends over 13 amino acids. Trimming took off 5 bases at V and 4 bases at J, with 9 bases between the two ends. Looked up from germline, CDR1 is SGHTA and CDR2 is FQGNSA. The CDR3 DNA follows: TGTGCCAGCAGCACAAGGGGTAATCAGCCCCAGCATTTT. Translating gives CASSTRGNQPQHF.

V is TRBV27 and J is TRBJ1-2; possibly TRBD1 for D (6 bases). The CDR3 spans 15 residues. The V end was cut by 3 bases, the J end by 4 bases, with 15 bases between. Germline V gene lookup returns CDR1 MNHEY and CDR2 SMNVEV (reference sequence). CDR3 amino acids: CASSLGAVGPYGYTF. CDR3 nucleotides: TGTGCCAGCAGTTTGGGGGCCGTCGGGCCCTATGGCTACACCTTC.

The CDR3 is CASSFSSGSRYNEQFF. DNA of the CDR3: TGTGCCAGCAGCTTTAGTAGCGGGAGTAGATACAATGAGCAGTTCTTC. The chain couples TRBV3-1 (or the pseudogene TRBV3-2) to TRBJ2-1; 9 bases are shared with TRBD2. Germline V gives CDR1 LGHDT, CDR2 YNNKEL (reference sequence). The CDR3 is 16 amino acids. V shed 5 bases, J shed 4 bases, and the junction held 9 bases outside the gene matches.

V gene TRBV15 combines with J gene TRBJ2-5; TRBD2 matches at 7 bases. The CDR3 has 16 amino acids. J lost 3 bases, V lost 0 bases, and 7 bases had no gene match. From germline, CDR1 is LNHNV and CDR2 YYDKDF (reference sequence). The CDR3 here is CATSRDPGGLEETQYF. CDR3 nucleotide sequence: TGTGCCACCAGCAGAGATCCGGGGGGTTTGGAAGAGACCCAGTACTTC.

The chain employs TRBV27 and TRBJ1-5; the D gene is possibly TRBD1 (5 bases). Trimming took off 6 bases at V and 1 base at J, with 10 bases between the two ends. Germline lookup yields CDR1 MNHEY and CDR2 SMNVEV (reference sequence). This CDR3 is 14 amino acids long. The CDR3 region is CASRAGRSNQPQHF. CDR3 bases: TGTGCCAGCAGGGCAGGGAGGAGCAATCAGCCCCAGCATTTT.

The V call is TRBV12-5, the J call TRBJ2-7; D is perhaps TRBD2 (6 bases). The CDR3 has 15 amino acids. In germline, CDR1 is LGHNT, CDR2 FRNRAP. V was clipped by 0 bases and J by 4 bases, with 13 bases between them. DNA for the CDR3: TGTGCTAGTGGTTTGGTATCGGCGGGGCAATACGAGCAGTACTTC. Its protein is CASGLVSAGQYEQYF.

This chain uses TRBV29-1 with TRBJ1-1; D not certain. Per the germline V gene, CDR1 is SQVTM and CDR2 is ANQGSEA. The CDR3 length is 13 residues. V was shortened by 4 bases and J by 0 bases, with 9 bases between the two germline ends. In nucleotides, the CDR3 is TGCAGCGTTGGACCAGGAATGAACACTGAAGCTTTCTTT. Its protein product is CSVGPGMNTEAFF. Together with reference TRBV29-1 and TRBJ1-1, the CDR3 gives the full variable domain: SAVISQKPSRDICQRGTSLTIQCQVDSQVTMMFWYRQQPGQSLTLIATANQGSEATYESGFVIDKFPISRPNLTFSTLTVSNMSPEDSSIYLCSVGPGMNTEAFFGQGTRLTVV.

The chain couples TRBV25-1 to TRBJ2-5; possibly TRBD2 for D (6 bases). The length of the CDR3 is 14 residues. V lost 2 bases and J 5 bases, leaving 12 bases between the germline ends. Looked up from germline, CDR1 is MGHDK and CDR2 is SYGVNS. CDR3 nucleotides: TGTGCCAGCAGTGAACTCGCGGAGGGGGAGACCCAGTACTTC. Translation: CASSELAEGETQYF.

The chain links TRBV2 to TRBJ2-1; 8 nucleotides line up with TRBD2. Per germline, CDR1 SNHLY and CDR2 FYNNEI. This CDR3 has 15 residues. After removal of 4 bases from V and 4 bases from J, the junction contained 6 bases not matched to a gene. In nucleotides, the CDR3 is TGTGCCAGCAGTGCGGGGGGCGGGAGGTACAATGAGCAGTTCTTC. This codes for CASSAGGGRYNEQFF. Using reference TRBV2 and TRBJ2-1 for the parts outside the CDR3, the full variable domain is EPEVTQTPSHQVTQMGQEVILRCVPISNHLYFYWYRQILGQKVEFLVSFYNNEISEKSEIFDDQFSVERPDGSNFTLKIRSTKLEDSAMYFCASSAGGGRYNEQFFGPGTRLTVL.

Here the CDR3 DNA reads TGTGCCAGCAGTGAAGCACAGGCAGGGTTGAGGGCCCTAGCCAAAAACATTCAGTACTTC. Amino acids: CASSEAQAGLRALAKNIQYF. V and J are TRBV6-1 and TRBJ2-4; D may be TRBD1 or TRBD2 (5 bases each). CDR3 length: 20 residues. The germline V and J ends were trimmed by 0 bases and 0 bases, with 21 bases remaining between them. CDR1 and CDR2 from the germline V gene are MNHNS and SASEGT.

The sample holds a few counts of this clone. The rearrangement uses TRBV10-3 and TRBJ2-6, with 7 bases aligning to TRBD1. Germline CDR1 is ENHRY and CDR2 is SYGVKD. The CDR3 has 15 residues. The ends lost 11 bases at V and 4 bases at J; junction bases unmatched: 11. CDR3 nucleotide sequence: TGTGCCGTCGGACAGGACCGTCGCGGGGCCAACGTCCTGACTTTC. Protein: CAVGQDRRGANVLTF.

V is TRBV9 and J is TRBJ2-5; D gene unclear. The CDR3 extends over 14 amino acids. Per the germline V gene, CDR1 is SGDLS and CDR2 is YYNGEE. The V end lost 0 bases, the J end lost 4 bases, and 10 bases lay between the germline ends. The CDR3 DNA sequence: TGTGCCAGCAGCGTAGGCCCCCTACTAGAGACCCAGTACTTC. Protein sequence: CASSVGPLLETQYF.

CDR3 nucleotides: TGTGCCAGCAGCCAAGGGACAGGGGGATACGAGCAGTACTTC. Protein: CASSQGTGGYEQYF. This chain uses TRBV14 with TRBJ2-7, with TRBD1 matching over 10 bases. Trimming took 1 base from V and 4 from J; bases not matched to a gene: 1. The V gene's germline CDR1 is SGHDN and CDR2 FVKESK. The CDR3 spans 14 residues.

CDR3 residues: CASSVPGADTQYF. CDR3 coding DNA: TGTGCCAGCAGCGTTCCGGGGGCAGATACGCAGTATTTT. The V and J genes are TRBV7-3 and TRBJ2-3; D possibly corresponds to TRBD2 (6 bases). Germline assignment: CDR1 SGHTA and CDR2 FQGTGA. The CDR3 extends over 13 amino acids. Between the trimmed V and J ends, which lost 5 bases and 4 bases, there was a span of 10 bases. The variable domain in full, completed from reference TRBV7-3 and TRBJ2-3, reads GAGVSQTPSNKVTEKGKYVELRCDPISGHTALYWYRQSLGQGPEFLIYFQGTGAADDSGLPNDRFFAVRPEGSVSTLKIQRTERGDSAVYLCASSVPGADTQYFGPGTRLTVL.

The V gene is TRBV9, the J gene TRBJ2-3; D uncertain. V lost 1 base and J lost 4, with 7 bases in between. The CDR3 sequence is 13 residues long. The germline gives CDR1 SGDLS, CDR2 YYNGEE. The CDR3 here is CASSVTGPDTQYF. In DNA, the CDR3 is TGTGCCAGCAGCGTAACTGGGCCAGATACGCAGTATTTT.

This chain connects TRBV21-1 to TRBJ1-4. TRBV21-1 counts as a pseudogene. This CDR3 has 15 amino acids. CDR3 sequence reads: CASSKDHSGGEKLFF. DNA of the CDR3: TGTGCCAGCAGCAAAGATCACAGCGGAGGGGAAAAACTGTTTTTT.

The chain recombines TRBV27 with TRBJ2-1, with D possibly matching TRBD1 (5 bases). The CDR3 is 12 residues long. Germline lookup yields CDR1 MNHEY and CDR2 SMNVEV (reference sequence). V lost 8 bases, J lost 10 bases, and 15 bases lay in between. The CDR3 reads CASGLRGGEQFF. CDR3 bases: TGTGCCAGCGGGTTAAGGGGTGGGGAGCAGTTCTTC.

The CDR3 sequence: CASSLSYNEQFF. The CDR3 bases are TGTGCCAGCAGTCTTAGCTACAATGAGCAGTTCTTC. The V and J genes are TRBV9 and TRBJ2-1; D is ambiguous. The CDR3 extends over 12 amino acids. Trimming left V 5 bases short and J 3 bases short, with 6 bases between. Germline lookup yields CDR1 SGDLS and CDR2 YYNGEE.

The V and J genes are TRBV16 and TRBJ2-1, with TRBD2 matching 11 bases. The trim removed 3 bases at V and 6 bases at J, leaving 4 bases unmatched. This CDR3 spans 15 amino acids. From germline, CDR1 is KGHSY and CDR2 FQNENV. The CDR3 here is CASSHFGTSGNEQFF. DNA of the CDR3: TGTGCCAGCAGCCATTTTGGGACTAGCGGCAATGAGCAGTTCTTC. The entire variable domain, with the rest obtained from reference TRBV16 and TRBJ2-1, is as follows: GEEVAQTPKHLVRGEGQKAKLYCAPIKGHSYVFWYQQVLKNEFKFLISFQNENVFDETGMPKERFSAKCLPNSPCSLEIQATKLEDSAVYFCASSHFGTSGNEQFFGPGTRLTVL.

This clone was observed once. This rearrangement joins TRBV3-1 (or the pseudogene TRBV3-2) to TRBJ1-1, with D possibly matching TRBD1 (5 bases). V was shortened by 3 bases and J by 1 base, with 12 bases between the two germline ends. Germline V lookup: CDR1 LGHDT, CDR2 YNNKEL (reference sequence). The CDR3 loop spans 15 amino acids. CDR3 region: CASSHAGSGNTEAFF. DNA of the CDR3: TGTGCCAGCAGCCATGCAGGGTCAGGGAACACTGAAGCTTTCTTT.

V is TRBV2 and J is TRBJ1-2; maybe TRBD1 (6 bases). The germline V gene has CDR1 SNHLY and CDR2 FYNNEI. The length of the CDR3 is 12 residues. Trimming stripped 2 bases from V and 8 bases from J, with 9 bases between. The DNA of the CDR3 is TGTGCCAGCAGTGAACACAGGGCGGGCTACACCTTC. Protein: CASSEHRAGYTF.

The chain is built from TRBV6-2 or TRBV6-3 and TRBJ1-1; weak D call: TRBD1 (6 bases). The V gene's germline CDR1 is MNHEY and CDR2 SVGEGT. The CDR3 is 16 amino acids. With 0 bases removed from V and 1 base from J, the gap between germline ends came to 12 bases. The CDR3 region is CASSYSLGAPNTEAFF. CDR3 nucleotide sequence: TGTGCCAGCAGTTACTCGCTGGGGGCGCCGAACACTGAAGCTTTCTTT.